These T cell receptor beta chains were read from a single sample in a study of blood T cell repertoires in COVID-19. Only in-frame clones appear in the TCRdb table, and some are missing; sequencing was by immunoSEQ multiplex PCR. The sample comprises approximately 330,000 clones, 65% to 90% of which are singletons, and 4% to 5.5% rests with the top ten. Sequencing was performed on PBMCs or T cells enriched from blood (not recorded which). Receptor source: a woman aged 40 to 50 with acute COVID-19. The CDR3 runs from the conserved cysteine through the conserved F or W.

J gene | V gene | CDR3 length | CDR3 protein
TRBJ2-3 | TRBV9 | 15 | CASSDGGAVADTQYF
TRBJ1-5 | TRBV6-5 | 13 | CACSPEGQRAQHF
TRBJ2-2 | TRBV6-6 | 13 | CASSYPVAGELFF
TRBJ1-5 | TRBV3-1/TRBV3-2 | 14 | CASSPARSNQPQHF
TRBJ2-5 | TRBV18 | 12 | CASSPFEETQYF
TRBJ1-2 | TRBV15 | 16 | CATSRDRQGLSYGYTF
TRBJ2-1 | TRBV7-2 | 15 | CASSPGPWTDNEQFF
TRBJ1-6 | TRBV5-6 | 17 | CASSLDGRKVIRSPLHF
TRBJ2-5 | TRBV5-4 | 13 | CASSRTSAETQYF
TRBJ1-5 | TRBV7-2 | 14 | CASSGRQGYQPQHF
TRBJ1-1 | TRBV2 | 16 | CASSESTTGWNTEAFF
TRBJ2-2 | TRBV6-2/TRBV6-3 | 14 | CASRPPAGTGELFF
TRBJ2-5 | TRBV7-9 | 15 | CASSLVAVPQETQYF
TRBJ2-5 | TRBV2 | 13 | CASSVEGLETQYF
TRBJ2-7 | TRBV29-1 | 13 | CSVDLGGMDEQYF
TRBJ1-1 | TRBV6-5 | 12 | CASGAGSTEAFF
TRBJ1-3 | TRBV7-2 | 15 | CASSRGGFSGNTIYF
TRBJ2-3 | TRBV7-9 | 16 | CASSRDLAGGKDTQYF
TRBJ1-2 | TRBV6-5 | 14 | CASSYLASGGLYTF